The 26 T cell receptor beta chains listed next were all sequenced from one sample in a study of T cell responses to AZD1222 COVID-19 vaccine (dated by TCRdb to the early 2020s). To prepare the library, the immunoSEQ multiplex PCR assay was applied. Here the immuneACCESS table is served through TCRdb, limited to in-frame sequences with V and J called. Missing clones are a known gap in these copies; in checked studies unresolved V genes cover under half, and the rest lacks a known reason. This sample lists roughly 200,000 clones; around 90% were detected once. The ten most abundant clones make up over 6% of the sample. The time point label on this specimen signifies: baseline before first vaccination. This specimen was peripheral blood, taken on day 0 of AZD1222 vaccination. The receptors come from an adult in good health.

This clone was detected only a few times. This chain connects TRBV4-1 to TRBJ1-2, with TRBD1 identical over 7 bases. The CDR3 contains 16 residues. The V gene's germline CDR1 is MGHRA and CDR2 YSYEKL. The V gene end was trimmed by 4 bases and the J gene end by 2 bases; junction bases not matched to a gene: 10. CDR3 nucleotide sequence: TGCGCCAGCAGCCCTCGAACCGGGACAGTGAACTATGGCTACACCTTC. It encodes CASSPRTGTVNYGYTF.

The genes are TRBV5-1 and TRBJ2-7; D call uncertain. The V and J ends lost 4 bases and 6 bases respectively, with 17 bases between them. Germline CDR1 reads SGHRS; CDR2 reads YFSETQ. The CDR3 is made up of 14 amino acids. The CDR3 loop is CASSPDGFYLEQYF. The CDR3 DNA is TGCGCCAGCAGCCCCGACGGATTCTACCTCGAGCAGTACTTC.

This sequence joins TRBV7-8 and TRBJ1-5, with no clear D. This CDR3 is built from 14 residues. Trimming removed 5 bases from V and 1 base from J, with 9 bases in between. Per germline, CDR1 SGHVS and CDR2 FQNEAQ. CDR3 DNA sequence: TGTGCCAGCAGCCGCGGAGCCAGCAATCAGCCCCAGCATTTT. Residues: CASSRGASNQPQHF.

V and J are TRBV6-1 and TRBJ1-2, with D tentatively TRBD1 (5 bases). Trimming pared 2 bases from V and 7 bases from J, leaving 14 bases between. Germline-derived CDR1 and CDR2 are MNHNS and SASEGT. The CDR3 is 14 amino acids. The CDR3: CASSESYGRGGYTF. The CDR3 DNA sequence: TGTGCCAGCAGTGAATCATACGGGAGGGGTGGCTACACCTTC.

V is TRBV30 and J is TRBJ2-2; D is undetermined. There are 12 residues in the CDR3. Per the germline V gene, CDR1 is GTSNPN and CDR2 is SVGIG (reference sequence). Trimming removed 3 bases from V and 4 bases from J, with 6 bases in between. CDR3 DNA sequence: TGTGCCTGGAGCGCTGGCACCGGGGAGCTGTTTTTT. Its protein is CAWSAGTGELFF.

The V call is TRBV2, the J call TRBJ1-5; D gene ambiguous. The germline V gene encodes CDR1 SNHLY and CDR2 FYNNEI. CDR3 length: 13 residues. The V and J ends lost 6 bases and 0 bases respectively, with 6 bases between them. The CDR3 DNA reads as TGTGCCAGCAGGTATTATAGCAATCAGCCCCAGCATTTT. Translating it yields CASRYYSNQPQHF.

The chain carries TRBV2 and TRBJ1-5; possibly TRBD1 for D (6 bases). Per germline, CDR1 SNHLY and CDR2 FYNNEI. With 5 bases removed from V and 6 bases from J, the gap between germline ends came to 11 bases. This CDR3 region has 13 residues. The DNA for the CDR3 is TGTGCCAGCAGTCCAGACAGGTTTCAGCCCCAGCATTTT. The encoded protein is CASSPDRFQPQHF.

In this sample, this clone turned up once. This chain links TRBV3-1 (or the pseudogene TRBV3-2) with TRBJ1-3, with 8 nucleotides matching TRBD1. CDR3 size: 15 residues. V lost 4 bases and J lost 0; bases outside the gene matches: 2. Per germline, CDR1 LGHDT and CDR2 YNNKEL (reference sequence). CDR3 sequence (DNA): TGTGCCAGCAGCCTCGGACAGGGCTCTGGAAACACCATATATTTT. Protein: CASSLGQGSGNTIYF.

The CDR3 sequence: CASSQGGPFGNTIYF. DNA for the CDR3: TGTGCCAGCAGCCAGGGGGGGCCCTTTGGAAACACCATATATTTT. The chain couples TRBV7-2 to TRBJ1-3, with 7 bases lining up with TRBD1. J lost 3 bases, V lost 5 bases, and 7 bases had no gene match. The CDR3 is 15 residues long. CDR1 is SGHTA, CDR2 FQGNSA, per germline. The full variable domain, completed using reference TRBV7-2 and TRBJ1-3, is GAGVSQSPSNKVTEKGKDVELRCDPISGHTALYWYRQSLGQGLEFLIYFQGNSAPDKSGLPSDRFSAERTGGSVSTLTIQRTQQEDSAVYLCASSQGGPFGNTIYFGEGSWLTVV.

This clone was recorded only once. The chain uses TRBV7-9 and TRBJ2-5, with D perhaps given as TRBD1 or TRBD2 (5 bases each). The CDR3 sequence is 15 residues long. The ends were cut back, 2 bases at V and 5 bases at J, with 15 bases in the middle. Per germline, CDR1 SEHNR and CDR2 FQNEAQ (reference sequence). CDR3 amino acids: CASSLKGPTGETQYF. The CDR3 nucleotides are TGTGCCAGCAGCTTAAAGGGACCTACTGGGGAGACCCAGTACTTC. Combining the CDR3 with reference TRBV7-9 and TRBJ2-5 gives the whole variable domain DTGVSQNPRHKITKRGQNVTFRCDPISEHNRLYWYRQTLGQGPEFLTYFQNEAQLEKSRLLSDRFSAERPKGSFSTLEIQRTEQGDSAMYLCASSLKGPTGETQYFGPGTRLLVL.

The J gene is TRBJ1-2, the V gene TRBV6-2 or TRBV6-3, with D possibly TRBD1 on 5 matching bases. V lost 6 bases to trimming and J lost 3 bases, with 8 bases between them. CDR1 is MNHEY and CDR2 is SVGEGT in the germline V gene. The CDR3 sequence is 12 residues long. For the CDR3, the DNA is TGTGCCAGCAGCCAGGGCGACTATGGCTACACCTTC. Amino acid sequence: CASSQGDYGYTF.

This clone was detected once. V gene TRBV9 combines with J gene TRBJ2-2; D is unresolved. The germline gives CDR1 SGDLS, CDR2 YYNGEE. The CDR3 length is 15 residues. V shed 6 bases and J shed 5 bases, with 17 bases lying between them. CDR3 nucleotide sequence: TGTGCCAGCACCCCCGGGCCTACTCCGACCGGGGAGCTGTTTTTT. It specifies CASTPGPTPTGELFF.

The rearrangement uses TRBV9 and TRBJ2-3; 12 nucleotides line up with TRBD2. In germline, CDR1 is SGDLS, CDR2 YYNGEE. This CDR3 has 17 residues. With V trimmed by 0 bases and J by 6 bases, 8 bases remained unmatched. This chain's CDR3 is CASSVGASGGAVDTQYF. The CDR3 coding sequence is TGTGCCAGCAGCGTAGGTGCTAGCGGGGGGGCCGTTGATACGCAGTATTTT.

V and J are TRBV28 and TRBJ1-1; 8 bases are shared with TRBD1. The CDR3 sequence is 14 residues long. Losses at the gene ends were 6 bases for V and 1 base for J; bases not matched to a gene: 4. Germline values: CDR1 MDHEN, CDR2 SYDVKM. CDR3 nucleotides: TGTGCCAGCAGCCCAGGGGGCTCGAACACTGAAGCTTTCTTT. This translates into CASSPGGSNTEAFF. Supplemented by reference TRBV28 and TRBJ1-1, the full variable domain reads DVKVTQSSRYLVKRTGEKVFLECVQDMDHENMFWYRQDPGLGLRLIYFSYDVKMKEKGDIPEGYSVSREKKERFSLILESASTNQTSMYLCASSPGGSNTEAFFGQGTRLTVV.

The chain has TRBV6-5 and TRBJ1-2; D ambiguous. Deletions cut 2 bases from V and 6 bases from J, with 13 bases between. The CDR3 sequence is 14 residues long. CDR1 is MNHEY and CDR2 is SVGAGI in the germline V gene. The CDR3 sequence is CASSYIGIGDGYTF. CDR3 nucleotide sequence: TGTGCCAGCAGTTACATTGGGATCGGCGATGGCTACACCTTC.

CDR3 sequence (DNA): TGTGCCAGCAGCCAAGGGAGACAGGGAGGGTATTCACCCCTCCACTTT. As protein: CASSQGRQGGYSPLHF. J is TRBJ1-6 and V is TRBV3-1 (or the pseudogene TRBV3-2), with 7 bases fitting TRBD1. The CDR3 has 16 amino acids. Germline-derived CDR1 and CDR2 are LGHDT and YNNKEL (reference sequence). The junction had 8 bases not matched to a gene; V was cut back by 1 base and J by 8 bases.

The rearrangement links TRBV3-1 (or the pseudogene TRBV3-2) to TRBJ1-2, with D perhaps TRBD1 (5 bases). The V gene lost 4 bases and the J gene lost 7 bases, with 10 bases spanning the gap. The CDR3 runs to 12 residues. Germline assignment: CDR1 LGHDT and CDR2 YNNKEL (reference sequence). The CDR3 sequence: CASSPPGSGYTF. The CDR3 DNA sequence: TGTGCCAGCAGCCCACCAGGGAGTGGCTACACCTTC.

The V call is TRBV6-2 or TRBV6-3, the J call TRBJ2-2; TRBD2 matches 7 bases. V was pared by 2 bases and J by 0 bases, with 12 bases of the junction left unmatched. In germline, CDR1 is MNHEY, CDR2 SVGEGT. CDR3 length: 19 amino acids. Here the CDR3 reads CASSYDGSLAVSNTGELFF. Written as DNA, the CDR3 is TGTGCCAGCAGTTACGATGGTTCTCTAGCGGTGTCGAACACCGGGGAGCTGTTTTTT.

The chain links TRBV11-2 to TRBJ2-1; no firm D call. Trimming removed 1 base from V and 5 bases from J, with 6 bases in between. Germline assignment: CDR1 SGHAT and CDR2 FQNNGV. The CDR3 totals 13 residues. CDR3 region: CASSLVVHNEQFF. The DNA of the CDR3 is TGTGCCAGCAGCTTAGTGGTGCACAATGAGCAGTTCTTC.

The rearrangement links TRBV3-1 (or the pseudogene TRBV3-2) to TRBJ1-6, with 10 positions matching TRBD1. Unmatched junction bases numbered 4, after V lost 0 bases and J lost 8 bases. This CDR3 has 16 residues. From germline, CDR1 is LGHDT and CDR2 YNNKEL (reference sequence). This CDR3 reads CASSQDQGTGDSPLHF. CDR3 coding DNA: TGTGCCAGCAGCCAAGATCAAGGGACAGGGGATTCACCCCTCCACTTT.

The genes are TRBV19 and TRBJ1-3; D is undetermined. The CDR3 covers 17 residues. Looked up from germline, CDR1 is LNHDA and CDR2 is SQIVND (reference sequence). Trimming shortened V by 4 bases and J by 0 bases, and 16 bases separated the two germline ends. CDR3 sequence reads: CASSSRFTDYSGNTIYF. The CDR3 bases are TGTGCCAGTAGTAGTAGATTCACGGACTACTCTGGAAACACCATATATTTT.

The V gene is TRBV3-1 (or the pseudogene TRBV3-2), the J gene TRBJ2-1, with a tentative D call TRBD1 (6 bases). The CDR3 runs 14 residues. Trimming removed 4 bases from V and 11 bases from J, with 18 bases in between. The V gene's germline CDR1 is LGHDT and CDR2 YNNKEL (reference sequence). DNA of the CDR3: TGTGCCAGCAGCCTCGTTCTCACTAGGGGGAAGCAGTTCTTC. Protein sequence: CASSLVLTRGKQFF.

This clone was recorded only once. The rearrangement joins TRBV4-3 to TRBJ2-1, with 7 bases aligning to TRBD2. This CDR3 is 15 amino acids long. The junction had 6 bases not matched to a gene; V was cut back by 1 base and J by 6 bases. From germline, CDR1 is LGHNA and CDR2 YSLEER. CDR3 coding DNA: TGCGCCAGCAGCCAAGGCGCGGGGGTTGGCAATGAGCAGTTCTTC. It codes for CASSQGAGVGNEQFF.

The chain has TRBV7-3 and TRBJ1-1; TRBD1 matches 10 bases. The CDR3 length is 12 residues. V was clipped by 3 bases and J by 8 bases; unmatched bases: 0. Germline lookup yields CDR1 SGHTA and CDR2 FQGTGA. CDR3 amino acids: CASSLGQGEAFF. CDR3 bases: TGTGCCAGCAGCTTGGGACAGGGGGAAGCTTTCTTT.

The chain employs TRBV29-1 and TRBJ1-6, with TRBD1 identical over 7 bases. The germline V gene encodes CDR1 SQVTM and CDR2 ANQGSEA. The CDR3 covers 16 residues. J lost 8 bases, V lost 1 base, and 11 bases had no gene match. CDR3 DNA: TGCAGCGTTGAAGGCAGGGGGGACGGCATGGATTCACCCCTCCACTTT. As protein: CSVEGRGDGMDSPLHF.

The chain joins TRBV7-9 to TRBJ2-1; TRBD1 might be the D (5 bases). Trimming stripped 1 base from V and 5 bases from J, with 15 bases between. Looked up from germline, CDR1 is SEHNR and CDR2 is FQNEAQ (reference sequence). The CDR3 is 16 amino acids. CDR3 sequence: CASSLDSGLFHNEQFF. The CDR3 DNA follows: TGTGCCAGCAGCTTAGACTCAGGGTTATTCCACAATGAGCAGTTCTTC.